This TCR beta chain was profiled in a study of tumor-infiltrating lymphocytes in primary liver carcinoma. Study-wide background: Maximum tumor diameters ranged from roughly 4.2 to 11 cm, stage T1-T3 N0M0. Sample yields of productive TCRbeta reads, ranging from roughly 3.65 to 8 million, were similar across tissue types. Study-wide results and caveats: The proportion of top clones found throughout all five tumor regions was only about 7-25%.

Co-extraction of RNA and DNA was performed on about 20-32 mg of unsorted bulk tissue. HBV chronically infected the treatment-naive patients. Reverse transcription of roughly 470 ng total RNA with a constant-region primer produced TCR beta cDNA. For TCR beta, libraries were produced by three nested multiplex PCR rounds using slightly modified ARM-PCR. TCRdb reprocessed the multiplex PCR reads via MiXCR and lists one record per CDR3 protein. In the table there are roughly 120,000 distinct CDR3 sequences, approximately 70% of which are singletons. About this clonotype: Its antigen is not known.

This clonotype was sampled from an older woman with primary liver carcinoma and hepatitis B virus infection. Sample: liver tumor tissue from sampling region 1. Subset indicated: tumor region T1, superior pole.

The CDR3 loop reads CARSSETGVIYGYTF. The CDR3 DNA follows: TGTGCCAGGAGTTCAGAGACAGGGGTAATTTATGGCTACACCTTC. The chain uses TRBV11-2 and TRBJ1-2, with 8 bases that match TRBD1. This CDR3 is 15 amino acids long. Germline-derived CDR1 and CDR2 are SGHAT and FQNNGV. Germline trimming cut 9 bases from V and 5 bases from J; bases unmatched to any gene: 14.